This record looks at one T cell receptor (beta chain) sequence and its context. The antigen is undetermined. Time point described: week 3, after first cycle of checkpoint inhibitor. Apart from a couple of fast progressors, RECIST 1.1 response was judged 12 weeks post-infusion. The data are from a study of blood T cell dynamics during melanoma immunotherapy. General study findings and limits: Unlike progressors, later disease-control patients had W3 repertoires gaining clonality or diversity.

Looked up from germline, CDR1 is SGHTS and CDR2 is YDEGEE. CDR3 length: 13 amino acids. Between the trimmed V and J ends, which lost 3 bases and 7 bases, there was a span of 10 bases. Measured with immunoSEQ multiplex PCR; TCRdb has only the in-frame clones, and not every one. The sample lists some 13,000 clones, 86% occurring once. The gene calls are TRBV5-8 and TRBJ2-2; weak D call: TRBD1 (7 bases). The receptor was isolated from a human donor with melanoma. The sequenced sample was blood, obtained from a patient treated with checkpoint blockade. The CDR3 DNA reads TGTGCCAGCAGCTGGAGGGGGCTCGGGGAGCTGTTTTTT. It translates to CASSWRGLGELFF.